Reported below is one T cell receptor beta chain. Its specificity is not known. This sample was taken from a study of shared clonotypes between healthy human individuals. CDR3 size: 12 residues. V gave up 6 bases and J gave up 14 bases, with 17 bases separating them. CDR1 is LNHDA, CDR2 SQIVND, per germline (reference sequence). Whole-study findings and limits: Four donors shared approximately 5% of their naive CD4 clonotypes. In contrast to clonotypes shared by all four donors, non-shared clonotypes had lower generation probabilities.

Sequenced by immunoSEQ multiplex PCR; TCRdb stores in-frame clones only, minus some. This table holds 2 million to 2.5 million clones, approximately 93% found once. Each of the donors was a healthy adult who was HIV-negative and had not had a recent acute infection or vaccination. The chain is built from TRBV19 and TRBJ2-1, with no clear D. Material: naive CD4+ T cells from PBMCs. Specified subset: CD45RA+ positively selected. The receptor was isolated from a man between 18 and 35 years old in good health. Some clones in this sample may be carry-over from other donors' samples. CDR3 sequence (DNA): TGTGCCAGTAGCAACCCATCCAGAACGGAGTTCTTC. Translated: CASSNPSRTEFF.